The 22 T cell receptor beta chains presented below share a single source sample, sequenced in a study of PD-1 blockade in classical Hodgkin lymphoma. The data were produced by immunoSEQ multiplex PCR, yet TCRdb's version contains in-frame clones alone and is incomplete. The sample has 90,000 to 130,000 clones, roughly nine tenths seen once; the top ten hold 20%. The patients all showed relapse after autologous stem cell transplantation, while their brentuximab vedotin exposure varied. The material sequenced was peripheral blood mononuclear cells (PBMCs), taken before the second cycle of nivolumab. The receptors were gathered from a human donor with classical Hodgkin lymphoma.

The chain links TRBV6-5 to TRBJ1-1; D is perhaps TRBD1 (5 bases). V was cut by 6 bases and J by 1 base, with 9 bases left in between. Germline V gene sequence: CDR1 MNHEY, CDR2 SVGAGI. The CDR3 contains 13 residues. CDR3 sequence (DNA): TGTGCCAGCAGAAAAACAGGGAACACTGAAGCTTTCTTT. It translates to CASRKTGNTEAFF.

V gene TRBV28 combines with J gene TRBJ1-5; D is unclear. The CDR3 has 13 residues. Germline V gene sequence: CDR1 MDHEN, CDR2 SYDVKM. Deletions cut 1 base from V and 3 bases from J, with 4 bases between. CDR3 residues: CASSLSNNQPQHF. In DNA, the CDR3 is TGTGCCAGCAGTTTATCCAACAATCAGCCCCAGCATTTT.

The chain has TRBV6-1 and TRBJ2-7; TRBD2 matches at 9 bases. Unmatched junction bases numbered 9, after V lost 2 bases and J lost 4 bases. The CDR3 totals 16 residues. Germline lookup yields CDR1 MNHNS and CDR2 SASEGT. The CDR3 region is CASSELWREGGYEQYF. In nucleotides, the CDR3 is TGTGCCAGCAGTGAATTATGGCGGGAGGGGGGGTACGAGCAGTACTTC.

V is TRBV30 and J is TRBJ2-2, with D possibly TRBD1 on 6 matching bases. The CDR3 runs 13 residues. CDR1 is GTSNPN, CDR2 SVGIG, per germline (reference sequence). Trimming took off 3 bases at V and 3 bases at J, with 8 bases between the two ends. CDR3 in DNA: TGTGCCTGGAGACAGGGACACACCGGGGAGCTGTTTTTT. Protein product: CAWRQGHTGELFF.

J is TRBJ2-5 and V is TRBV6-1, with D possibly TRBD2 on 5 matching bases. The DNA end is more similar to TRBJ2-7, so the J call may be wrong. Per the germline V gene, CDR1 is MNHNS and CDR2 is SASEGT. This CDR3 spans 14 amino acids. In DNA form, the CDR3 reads TGTGCCAGCACCTCTGCCCGGGGTACCTACGAGCAGTACTTC. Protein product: CASTSARGTYEQYF.

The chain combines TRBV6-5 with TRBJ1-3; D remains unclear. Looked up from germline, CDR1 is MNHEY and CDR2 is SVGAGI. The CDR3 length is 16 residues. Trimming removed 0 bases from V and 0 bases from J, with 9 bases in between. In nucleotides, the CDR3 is TGTGCCAGCAGTTACTCGGGTTGGGCCTCTGGAAACACCATATATTTT. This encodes CASSYSGWASGNTIYF.

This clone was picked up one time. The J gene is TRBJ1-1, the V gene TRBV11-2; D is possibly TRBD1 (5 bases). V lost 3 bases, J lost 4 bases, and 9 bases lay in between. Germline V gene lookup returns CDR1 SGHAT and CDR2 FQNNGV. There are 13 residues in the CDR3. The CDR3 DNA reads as TGTGCCAGCAGCTTGGGGGATCTCACTGAAGCTTTCTTT. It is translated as CASSLGDLTEAFF.

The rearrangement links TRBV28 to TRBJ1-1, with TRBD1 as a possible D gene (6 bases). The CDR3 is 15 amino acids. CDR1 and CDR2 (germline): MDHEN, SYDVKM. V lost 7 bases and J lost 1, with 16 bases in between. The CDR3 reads CASTHPRGANTEAFF. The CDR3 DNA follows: TGTGCCAGCACCCACCCGAGGGGGGCGAACACTGAAGCTTTCTTT. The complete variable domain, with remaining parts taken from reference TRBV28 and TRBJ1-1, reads DVKVTQSSRYLVKRTGEKVFLECVQDMDHENMFWYRQDPGLGLRLIYFSYDVKMKEKGDIPEGYSVSREKKERFSLILESASTNQTSMYLCASTHPRGANTEAFFGQGTRLTVV.

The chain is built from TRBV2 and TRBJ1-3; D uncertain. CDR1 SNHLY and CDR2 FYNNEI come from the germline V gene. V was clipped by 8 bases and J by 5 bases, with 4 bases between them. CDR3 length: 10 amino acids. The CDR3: CASGRNTIYF. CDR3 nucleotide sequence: TGTGCCAGCGGGAGAAACACCATATATTTT.

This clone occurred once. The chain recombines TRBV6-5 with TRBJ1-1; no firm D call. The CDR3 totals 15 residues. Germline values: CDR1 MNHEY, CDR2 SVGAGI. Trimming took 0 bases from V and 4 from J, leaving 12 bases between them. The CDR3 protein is CASSYSKWVATEAFF. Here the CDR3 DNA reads TGTGCCAGCAGTTACTCGAAGTGGGTTGCCACTGAAGCTTTCTTT.

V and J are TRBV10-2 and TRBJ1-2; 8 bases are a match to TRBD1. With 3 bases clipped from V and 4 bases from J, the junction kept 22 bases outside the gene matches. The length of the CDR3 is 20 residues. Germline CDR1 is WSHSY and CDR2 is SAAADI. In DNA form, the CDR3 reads TGCGCCAGCAGTGAAAGAGGGGACAGGACTTCGAGGGGAGTTTCCTATGGCTACACCTTC. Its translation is CASSERGDRTSRGVSYGYTF.

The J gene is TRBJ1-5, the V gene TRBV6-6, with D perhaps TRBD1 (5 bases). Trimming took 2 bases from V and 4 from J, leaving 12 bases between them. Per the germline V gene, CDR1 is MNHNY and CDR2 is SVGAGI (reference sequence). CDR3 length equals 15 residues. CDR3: CASSYEGRSNQPQHF. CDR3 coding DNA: TGTGCCAGCAGTTACGAGGGACGGTCGAATCAGCCCCAGCATTTT.

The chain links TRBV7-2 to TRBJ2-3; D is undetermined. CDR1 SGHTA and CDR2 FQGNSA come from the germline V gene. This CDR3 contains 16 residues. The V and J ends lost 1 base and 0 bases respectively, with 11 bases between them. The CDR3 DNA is TGTGCCAGCAGCTTAGAGGGCGGTACTAGCACAGATACGCAGTATTTT. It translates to CASSLEGGTSTDTQYF.

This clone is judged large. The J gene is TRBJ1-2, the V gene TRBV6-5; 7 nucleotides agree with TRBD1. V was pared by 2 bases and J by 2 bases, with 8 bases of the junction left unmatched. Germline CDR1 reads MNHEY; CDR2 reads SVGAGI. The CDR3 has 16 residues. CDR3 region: CASSYKTGVGNYGYTF. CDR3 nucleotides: TGTGCCAGCAGTTACAAAACAGGGGTCGGAAACTATGGCTACACCTTC.

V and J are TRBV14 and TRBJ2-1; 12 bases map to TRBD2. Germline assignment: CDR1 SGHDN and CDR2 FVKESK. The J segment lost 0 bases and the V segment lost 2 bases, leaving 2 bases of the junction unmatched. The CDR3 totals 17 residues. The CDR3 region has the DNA TGTGCCAGCAGCCAATTGACTAGCGGGAGCTCCTACAATGAGCAGTTCTTC. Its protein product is CASSQLTSGSSYNEQFF.

The CDR3 DNA sequence: TGTGCCAGCAGTTTTAATTTCGGGACAGCGGTCTCCGGGGAGCTGTTTTTT. This translates into CASSFNFGTAVSGELFF. The chain combines TRBV27 with TRBJ2-2; 7 nucleotides match TRBD1. Germline CDR1 is MNHEY and CDR2 is SMNVEV (reference sequence). V lost 3 bases to trimming and J lost 6 bases; unmatched junction nucleotides: 13. CDR3 length: 17 residues.

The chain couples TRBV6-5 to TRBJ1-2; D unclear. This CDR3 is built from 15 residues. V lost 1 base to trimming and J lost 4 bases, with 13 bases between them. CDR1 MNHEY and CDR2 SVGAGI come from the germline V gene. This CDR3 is CASSYYPGGSYGYTF. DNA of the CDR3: TGTGCCAGCAGTTACTATCCGGGAGGGTCCTATGGCTACACCTTC.

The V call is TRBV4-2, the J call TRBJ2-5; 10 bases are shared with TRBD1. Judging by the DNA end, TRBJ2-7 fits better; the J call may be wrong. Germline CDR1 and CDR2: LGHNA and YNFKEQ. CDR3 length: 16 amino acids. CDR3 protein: CASSQPDRGLSYEQYF. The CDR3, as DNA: TGTGCCAGCAGCCAACCGGACAGGGGGTTATCCTACGAGCAGTACTTC.

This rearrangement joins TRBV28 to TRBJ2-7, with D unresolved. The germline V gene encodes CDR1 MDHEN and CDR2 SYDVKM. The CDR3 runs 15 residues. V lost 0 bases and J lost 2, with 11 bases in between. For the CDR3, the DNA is TGTGCCAGCAGTTTATGGCAAGAGACGACCTACGAGCAGTACTTC. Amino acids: CASSLWQETTYEQYF. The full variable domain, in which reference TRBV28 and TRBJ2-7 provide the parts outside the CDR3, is DVKVTQSSRYLVKRTGEKVFLECVQDMDHENMFWYRQDPGLGLRLIYFSYDVKMKEKGDIPEGYSVSREKKERFSLILESASTNQTSMYLCASSLWQETTYEQYFGPGTRLTVT.

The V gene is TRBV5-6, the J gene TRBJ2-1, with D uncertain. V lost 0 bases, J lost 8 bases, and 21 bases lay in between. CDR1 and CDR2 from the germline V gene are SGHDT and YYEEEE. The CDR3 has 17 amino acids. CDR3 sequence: CASSLGTKRMTGDEQFF. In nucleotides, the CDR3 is TGTGCCAGCAGCTTGGGGACCAAGAGAATGACTGGGGATGAGCAGTTCTTC.

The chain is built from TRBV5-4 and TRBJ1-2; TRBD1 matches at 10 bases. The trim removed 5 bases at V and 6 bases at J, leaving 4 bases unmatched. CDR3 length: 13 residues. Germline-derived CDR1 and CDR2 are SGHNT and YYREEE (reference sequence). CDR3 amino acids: CASRTGGVDGYTF. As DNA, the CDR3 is TGTGCCAGCAGGACAGGGGGCGTTGATGGCTACACCTTC.

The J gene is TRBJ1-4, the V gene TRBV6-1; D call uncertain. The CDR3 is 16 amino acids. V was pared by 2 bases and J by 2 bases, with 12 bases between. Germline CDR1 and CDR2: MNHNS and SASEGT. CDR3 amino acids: CASSEMTPGTNEKLFF. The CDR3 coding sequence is TGTGCCAGCAGTGAAATGACGCCAGGCACTAATGAAAAACTGTTTTTT.